The entry that follows covers one T cell receptor (beta chain) sequence. The CDR3 runs 15 residues. In germline, CDR1 is SQVTM, CDR2 ANQGSEA. Trimming stripped 5 bases from V and 2 bases from J, with 18 bases between. The multiple sclerosis controls, all treatment-naive patients, had relapsing-remitting disease that was stable or active. The data originate from a study of CD8 T cells in Susac syndrome. cDNA came from roughly 0.5 to 1 ug RNA primed by random hexamers. From the immunoSEQ multiplex PCR reads, TCRdb called clonotypes with MiXCR, one entry per CDR3 protein. The table records around 200,000 distinct CDR3 sequences, about 95% of them present only once.

This chain links TRBV29-1 with TRBJ2-5, with D perhaps being TRBD1 or TRBD2 (5 bases each). The specimen was CD4+ T cells from PBMCs. The sequence derives from a human donor with multiple sclerosis. This CDR3 is CSVPGPSGGQETQYF. The CDR3 DNA reads TGCAGCGTTCCGGGTCCATCTGGGGGACAAGAGACCCAGTACTTC.